This record covers a single T cell receptor (beta chain). Its antigen is currently not known. Nothing much larger sits one base from this clone, and base qualities are not available. These data originate in a study of identical twins (dated by TCRdb to about 2016). Background on the whole study: TCR alpha and beta repertoires from monozygotic twins, unrelated adults of various ages and cord blood were deep-sequenced to test whether fetal clonotypes persist. To rule out contamination, replicate twin experiments were performed at different times with different library preparation protocols.

All donors were healthy Caucasians. Three pairs of female monozygotic twins, all aged roughly 18 to 29 years, made up the twin cohort. Positive isolation kits from Invitrogen were used to isolate CD4+ and CD8+ T cell populations. Broader findings and caveats from the paper: Compared with coincidental sharing between unrelated individuals, out-of-frame TCR alpha sequences shared between twins showed an excess of sequences with low generation probability. A weaker excess of twin sharing was found in beta out-of-frame sequences because the signal-to-noise ratio was lowered by fewer shared sequences. Zero-insertion analyses could be partly confounded by invariant T cells such as MAIT and iNKT, though diverse VJ usage argued against such confounding for most clonotypes. Because the same donors could not be followed over many years, the conclusions depended on cross-sectional statistical analysis. Abundant cord blood beta clonotypes carried fewer insertions; young adult naive repertoires showed a weaker similar trend, while memory repertoires showed none. Out-of-frame TCR alpha sharing in monozygotic twins was systematically underestimated by recombination models, whereas sharing between unrelated individuals was in agreement with the recombination models.

The library was generated by 5' RACE. The sample was run on an Illumina HiSeq 2000. Template switching added a universal primer binding site, and the final cDNA carried a unique molecular identifier that allowed TCR cDNA molecules to be counted accurately. Specific primers in the conserved constant-segment region were used to synthesize first-strand cDNA for TCR alpha and beta chains. To control for contamination, every cDNA library carried two barcodes: a SMART-Mk sample barcode plus Illumina barcodes. Two successive PCR steps introduced TruSeq adapter sequences along with Illumina sample barcodes. TCR alpha and beta cDNA libraries were sequenced on the Illumina HiSeq platform with custom primers. The study's own analysis went as follows. MiGEC was used to process raw reads and extract unique molecular identifiers, and MiXCR was used to find CDR3 positions. For each individual, recombination models were inferred using an EM algorithm with the repgenHMM and IGoR tools. The tcR package in R was used for shared clonotype analysis, with sharing normalized by the product of cloneset sizes. To study raw recombination free of thymic and clonal selection effects, out-of-frame nonproductive sequences were analyzed. The public reads were run again by TCRdb, first through fastp at Q25 and then through MiXCR, and only productive beta chains were kept. One record per CDR3 amino acid sequence lists the most common genes and DNA. These V and J calls originate from TCRdb's pipeline instead of the authors' own analysis. This sample is represented by about 470,000 distinct CDR3 sequences; 20% to 25% of them were singletons. The top ten clones comprise 2.9% of the sample.

Trimming leaves V shorter by 0 bases and J shorter by 0 bases, with the junction holding 11 bases beyond the gene matches. Its CDR3 holds 19 amino acids, cysteine through phenylalanine. The CDR3 DNA has 57 bases and is translated from base 1. The CDR1 and CDR2 encoded by the germline V gene (reference sequence) are SGHNT and YYREEE. These data also formed part of another study, on T cells expressing NK-cell markers. The second publication reports: TCR beta-chain repertoires were profiled in sorted CD3+CD56+NKG2C+, CD3+CD56+NKG2C- and CD3+CD56-NKG2C+ T-cell subsets from eight donors. Seven of the eight sequenced donors were HCMV-seropositive and one was HCMV-seronegative. To restrict sorting to alphabetaTCR-expressing T cells, an anti-gammadeltaTCR antibody was added in several experiments. In over five donors, the dominant CD3+CD56+NKG2C+ clonotypes were among the top 10 CD8+ clonotypes and accounted for about 1.0-8% of CD8+ T cells. Those dominant clonotypes were again the most abundant among CD3+CD56-NKG2C+ cells in several donors, at about 28.3-60.1%. Whether the expanded NKG2C-expressing T cell clones were specific for HCMV antigens was left unclear. Randomly selected healthy volunteers, three men and five women, were used as the eight sequenced donors. To determine HCMV serostatus, a commercial ELISA kit was used to detect HCMV-specific IgG in serum. Reads were demultiplexed and grouped by UMI with MIGEC, and clonotypes were assembled and quantified with MiTCR. To remove erroneous sequences, TCR cDNA sequences were retained only when supported by two or more reads. The tcR package was used for downstream repertoire analysis, and clonotypes were matched between fractions using CDR3 nucleotide sequence together with V segment. VDJmatch was used to annotate antigen specificity against VDJdb, with one amino acid substitution in CDR3 allowed.

What was sequenced was CD4+ T cells sorted from blood. The sequence derives from a young woman in good health. The chain joins TRBV5-4 to TRBJ2-4; TRBD2 lines up with 8 middle nucleotides. For the CDR3, the sequence is CASSLAGGRSLAAKNIQYF. The nucleotide sequence reads as follows: TGTGCCAGCAGCTTGGCGGGCGGGAGGTCCCTCGCAGCCAAAAACATTCAGTACTTC.